Sequencing of this TCR beta chain was carried out in a study of T cells of healthy individuals. Per germline, CDR1 SEHNR and CDR2 FQNEAQ (reference sequence). Trimming cost V 6 bases and J 0 bases, with 4 bases left between them. This CDR3 region has 12 residues. This clonotype appeared many times. One entry per CDR3 protein results from TCRdb running MiXCR on the 5' RACE reads. Among tens of thousands of distinct CDR3 sequences listed, 16% were seen once. This clonotype was sampled from a human donor in good health. V and J are TRBV7-9 and TRBJ2-3; D is uncertain. CDR3 loop: CASSESTDTQYF. The CDR3 DNA sequence: TGTGCCAGCAGTGAAAGCACAGATACGCAGTATTTT.